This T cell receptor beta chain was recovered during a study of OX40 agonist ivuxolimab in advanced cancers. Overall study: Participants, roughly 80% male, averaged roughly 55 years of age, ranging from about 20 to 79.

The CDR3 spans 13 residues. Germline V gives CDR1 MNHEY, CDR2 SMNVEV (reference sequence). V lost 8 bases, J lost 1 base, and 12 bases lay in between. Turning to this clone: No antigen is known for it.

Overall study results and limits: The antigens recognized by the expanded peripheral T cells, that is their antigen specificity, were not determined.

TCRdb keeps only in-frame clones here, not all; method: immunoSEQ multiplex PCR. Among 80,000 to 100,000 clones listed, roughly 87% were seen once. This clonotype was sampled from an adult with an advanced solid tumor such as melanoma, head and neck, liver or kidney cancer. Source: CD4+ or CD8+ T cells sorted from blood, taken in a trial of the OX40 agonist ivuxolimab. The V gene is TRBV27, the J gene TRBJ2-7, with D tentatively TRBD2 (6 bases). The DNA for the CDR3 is TGTGCCAGCGGGCGGGACCCATCCTACGAGCAGTACTTC. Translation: CASGRDPSYEQYF.